The clone carrying this T cell receptor (beta chain) appeared many times. No antigen is known for it. Time point reported: patch test 1, 2 weeks after DPC sensitization. Indicated treatment: therapeutic diphenylcyclopropenone sensitization with weekly scalp DPC. The authors extracted total RNA from unfractionated whole blood. The data belong to a study of human T cells and chemical hapten exposure. For the study at large: The patch tests put 0.01% DPC on the skin of the upper back and were read 6 days later. Patients, mostly women, had alopecia areata, alopecia totalis or alopecia universalis.

Original data processing: Samples had a median of about 95,000 TCRs, ranging about 23,224 to 700,000. Each CDR3 protein gets one entry after TCRdb re-called the RACE reads with MiXCR. The V and J calls, along with clone size, are taken from TCRdb and not from the paper's own processing. Of around 44,000 distinct CDR3 sequences listed, over 3.5% are singletons. Germline V gene data show CDR1 as MDHEN and CDR2 as SYDVKM. The CDR3 loop spans 13 amino acids. Trimming cost V 8 bases and J 1 base, with 10 bases left between them. Study findings and constraints: TCRs at a frequency above 1 in 1000 stayed unchanged with DPC sensitization.

The TCR originated in a man aged 45-65 years with alopecia areata. Some clones in this sample may be carry-over from other donors' samples. The gene calls are TRBV28 and TRBJ2-3, with D unresolved. Sample: whole blood, taken in connection with sensitization to the hapten diphenylcyclopropenone (DPC). The CDR3 DNA reads as TGTGCCAGCGTCCCTGGGGGCACAGATACGCAGTATTTT. Protein product: CASVPGGTDTQYF.